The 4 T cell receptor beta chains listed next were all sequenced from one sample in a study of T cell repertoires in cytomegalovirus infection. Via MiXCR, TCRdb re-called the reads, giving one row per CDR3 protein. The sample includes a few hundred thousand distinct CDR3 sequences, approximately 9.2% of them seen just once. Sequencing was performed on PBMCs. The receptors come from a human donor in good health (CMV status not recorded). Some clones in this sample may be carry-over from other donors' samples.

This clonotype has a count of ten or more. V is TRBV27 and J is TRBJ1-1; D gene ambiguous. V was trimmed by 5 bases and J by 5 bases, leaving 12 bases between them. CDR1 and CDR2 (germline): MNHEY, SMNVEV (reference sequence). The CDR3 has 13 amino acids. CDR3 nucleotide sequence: TGTGCCAGCAGTCCCTCGGGAAGGACTGAAGCTTTCTTT. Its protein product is CASSPSGRTEAFF.

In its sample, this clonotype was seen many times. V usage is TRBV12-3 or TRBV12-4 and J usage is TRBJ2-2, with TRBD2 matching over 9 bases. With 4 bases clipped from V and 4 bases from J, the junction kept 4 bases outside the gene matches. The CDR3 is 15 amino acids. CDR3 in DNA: TGTGCCAGCAGTTCGGCGGGGGGGGCCACCGGGGAGCTGTTTTTT. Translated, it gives CASSSAGGATGELFF.

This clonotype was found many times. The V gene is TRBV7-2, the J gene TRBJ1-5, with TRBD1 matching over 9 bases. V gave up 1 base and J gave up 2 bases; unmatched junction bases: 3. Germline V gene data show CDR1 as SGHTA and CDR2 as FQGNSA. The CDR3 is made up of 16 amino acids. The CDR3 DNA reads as TGTGCCAGCAGCTTAGGGACAGGGGTTGGCAATCAGCCCCAGCATTTT. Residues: CASSLGTGVGNQPQHF.

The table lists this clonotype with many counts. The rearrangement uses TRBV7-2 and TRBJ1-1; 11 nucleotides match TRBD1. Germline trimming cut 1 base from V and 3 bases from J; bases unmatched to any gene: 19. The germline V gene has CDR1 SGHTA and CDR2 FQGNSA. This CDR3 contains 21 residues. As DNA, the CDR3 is TGTGCCAGCAGCTTAGGATTTTGGACAGGGGGCCCGTTTAGGGAGGACACTGAAGCTTTCTTT. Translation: CASSLGFWTGGPFREDTEAFF.